The rows below give T cell receptor beta chains drawn from one sample of a study of Ad26.COV2.S vaccination and SARS-CoV-2 variants. Repertoires were generated with immunoSEQ multiplex PCR, while TCRdb's copy carries only in-frame clones and drops some. The sample gives about 350,000 clones, 92% of which show up once; roughly 3.9% is in the top ten. The input for sequencing was peripheral blood, taken after recovery from COVID-19. The source of these receptors is a human donor who had recovered from COVID-19. Each CDR3 is given with its conserved first and last residue. The D gene is left open where the match is weak. Only part of the rows carry a size: once, few, many, or a class if the clone is expanded.

V gene	D gene	J gene	clone size	CDR3 protein	CDR3 DNA
TRBV9	.	TRBJ1-6	.	CASSAVGGNSPLHF	TGTGCCAGCAGCGCCGTCGGGGGGAATTCACCCCTCCACTTT
TRBV7-2	.	TRBJ2-7	.	CASSSSQGRSYEQYF	TGTGCCAGCAGCTCTTCTCAGGGTAGATCCTACGAGCAGTACTTC
TRBV7-2	.	TRBJ2-5	.	CASSLRLNRQETQYF	TGTGCCAGCAGTTTAAGACTTAATCGCCAAGAGACCCAGTACTTC
TRBV6-1	.	TRBJ1-2	.	CASSDGGGYTF	TGTGCCAGCAGTGACGGAGGAGGCTACACCTTC
TRBV3-1/TRBV3-2	.	TRBJ1-2	.	CASNDLNYGYTF	TGTGCCAGCAACGACCTTAACTATGGCTACACCTTC
TRBV27	.	TRBJ2-2	.	CASSLQTGNTGELFF	TGTGCCAGCAGTCTACAGACTGGAAACACCGGGGAGCTGTTTTTT
TRBV12-3/TRBV12-4	.	TRBJ1-5	.	CASGVGGEPQHF	TGTGCCAGCGGAGTGGGAGGGGAGCCCCAGCATTTT
TRBV10-3	TRBD1	TRBJ1-1	.	CAISGDREITEAFF	TGTGCCATCAGTGGGGACAGGGAAATCACTGAAGCTTTCTTT
TRBV12-5	.	TRBJ1-2	.	CASGLPRGPNYGYTF	TGTGCTAGTGGTTTGCCCAGGGGTCCGAACTATGGCTACACCTTC
TRBV24-1	.	TRBJ1-2	.	CATSDLGGNYGYTF	TGTGCCACCAGTGATTTGGGAGGGAACTATGGCTACACCTTC
TRBV9	TRBD1	TRBJ2-7	.	CASSGRDRGLYEQYF	TGTGCCAGCAGCGGCCGGGACAGGGGGCTCTACGAGCAGTACTTC
TRBV6-4	.	TRBJ2-3	.	CASSREETDTQYF	TGTGCCAGCAGCAGGGAAGAAACAGATACGCAGTATTTT
TRBV19	TRBD1	TRBJ2-7	.	CASSIADRGYEQYF	TGTGCCAGTAGTATCGCGGACAGGGGTTACGAGCAGTACTTC
TRBV9	.	TRBJ1-2	.	CASSVRDTDGYTF	TGTGCCAGCAGCGTCAGGGATACGGATGGCTACACCTTC
TRBV6-5	.	TRBJ2-7	.	CASAPNPGVLYEQYF	TGTGCCAGCGCTCCGAACCCGGGGGTACTATACGAGCAGTACTTC
TRBV12-3/TRBV12-4	.	TRBJ2-7	.	CASSSGRVPYF	TGTGCCAGCAGTTCGGGACGGGTTCCGTACTTC
TRBV13	.	TRBJ1-6	.	CASSRTFGRTDNSPLHF	TGTGCCAGCAGCAGAACATTTGGACGGACCGATAATTCACCCCTCCACTTT
TRBV3-1/TRBV3-2	.	TRBJ1-1	.	CASSQDLGGTEAFF	TGTGCCAGCAGCCAAGATCTGGGGGGCACTGAAGCTTTCTTT
TRBV5-4	.	TRBJ2-2	few	CASSETGNTGELFF	TGTGCCAGCAGCGAGACGGGGAACACCGGGGAGCTGTTTTTT
TRBV7-3	.	TRBJ2-1	.	CASSSEGEQFF	TGTGCCAGCAGCTCGGAGGGTGAGCAGTTCTTC
TRBV7-9	TRBD1	TRBJ1-1	.	CASSLQGVNTEAFF	TGTGCCAGCAGCTTACAGGGGGTAAACACTGAAGCTTTCTTT
TRBV6-6	.	TRBJ2-7	.	CASSYPQDSSYEQYF	TGTGCCAGCAGTTACCCCCAGGACAGCTCCTACGAGCAGTACTTC
TRBV7-9	.	TRBJ1-2	.	CASSESGETDGYTF	TGTGCCAGCAGCGAGTCAGGGGAAACGGATGGCTACACCTTC
TRBV6-2/TRBV6-3	TRBD1	TRBJ1-6	.	CASSYGGTGGSSPLHF	TGTGCCAGCAGTTACGGGGGAACAGGGGGTAGTTCACCCCTCCACTTT
TRBV11-2	.	TRBJ1-2	.	CASSQRGDYGYTF	TGTGCCAGCAGCCAGAGAGGCGACTATGGCTACACCTTC
TRBV28	.	TRBJ1-1	.	CASSLLGNTEAFF	TGTGCCAGCAGTCTCCTCGGTAACACTGAAGCTTTCTTT
TRBV7-9	TRBD1	TRBJ1-2	few	CASSGLQGSQANYGYTF	TGTGCCAGCAGCGGACTACAGGGGTCGCAGGCTAACTATGGCTACACCTTC
TRBV11-2	.	TRBJ1-2	.	CASSYNKGYGYTF	TGTGCCAGCAGCTACAACAAGGGCTATGGCTACACCTTC
TRBV10-3	.	TRBJ2-5	.	CAISERQSGETQYF	TGTGCCATCAGTGAGAGACAGAGCGGAGAGACCCAGTACTTC
TRBV18	.	TRBJ2-3	.	CASSPVAQTDTQYF	TGTGCCAGCTCCCCGGTGGCCCAGACAGATACGCAGTATTTT
TRBV9	.	TRBJ1-2	.	CASSVGKPSNYGYTF	TGTGCCAGCAGCGTAGGAAAGCCCTCTAACTATGGCTACACCTTC
TRBV6-2/TRBV6-3	.	TRBJ2-1	.	CASSLTRGAGDEQFF	TGTGCCAGCAGTCTCACCAGGGGCGCGGGCGATGAGCAGTTCTTC
TRBV28	.	TRBJ2-7	.	CASSFVGFSYEQYF	TGTGCCAGCAGTTTCGTCGGCTTCTCCTACGAGCAGTACTTC
TRBV5-4	TRBD2	TRBJ2-3	.	CASAHRDYPTDTQYF	TGTGCCAGCGCCCACCGGGACTACCCCACAGATACGCAGTATTTT
TRBV29-1	TRBD1	TRBJ1-5	.	CSVGQGNQPQHF	TGCAGCGTGGGACAGGGCAATCAGCCCCAGCATTTT
TRBV4-1	.	TRBJ1-6	.	CASSQDRVLNSPLHF	TGCGCCAGCAGCCAAGATCGGGTCCTTAATTCACCCCTCCACTTT
TRBV12-3/TRBV12-4	.	TRBJ2-1	.	CASSFSRNEQFF	TGTGCCAGCAGTTTTTCCAGGAATGAGCAGTTCTTC